This is a list of T cell receptor beta chains from one sample in a study of tumor and adjacent non-tumor tissue in lung cancer. TCRdb analysed the multiplex PCR reads with MiXCR anew, one entry per CDR3 protein. Among some 100,000 distinct CDR3 sequences listed, 60% to 80% were seen once. Material for sequencing was distant non-tumor lung tissue. The receptor set was obtained from a man aged 25-45 years with non-small cell lung cancer. The CDR3 runs from the conserved cysteine through the conserved F or W. A D gene is named only where the DNA matches it firmly. Size values are once, few and many counts, or a class for expanded clones, and some rows have none.

j_gene: TRBJ2-1; abundance: -; d_gene: -; v_gene: TRBV4-1; CDR3aa: CASSQEATNEQLF; CDR3nt: TGCGCCAGCAGCCAAGAGGCCACGAATGAGCAGTTATTC
j_gene: TRBJ2-3; abundance: -; d_gene: -; v_gene: TRBV5-1; CDR3aa: CASSFLGASTDTQYF; CDR3nt: TGCGCCAGCAGCTTTCTGGGGGCTAGCACAGATACGCAGTATTTT
j_gene: TRBJ2-1; abundance: -; d_gene: -; v_gene: TRBV30; CDR3aa: CAWSRETRGYNKQFF; CDR3nt: TGTGCCTGGAGTCGTGAGACAAGGGGCTACAATAAGCAGTTCTTC
j_gene: TRBJ1-1; abundance: few; d_gene: -; v_gene: TRBV11-3; CDR3aa: CASSLRVGDTEAFF; CDR3nt: TGTGCTAGCAGCTTAAGGGTGGGAGATACTGAAGCTTTCTTT
j_gene: TRBJ1-1; abundance: -; d_gene: -; v_gene: TRBV4-2; CDR3aa: CASSQVRWAEAFF; CDR3nt: TGCGCCAGCAGCCAAGTGAGATGGGCTGAAGCTTTCTTT
j_gene: TRBJ2-1; abundance: -; d_gene: TRBD2; v_gene: TRBV28; CDR3aa: CASRFLAGYDEQFF; CDR3nt: TGTGCCAGCAGATTCCTAGCGGGTTACGATGAGCAGTTCTTC
j_gene: TRBJ2-3; abundance: -; d_gene: -; v_gene: TRBV4-3; CDR3aa: CARSSGQGKVTYTQYF; CDR3nt: TGCGCCAGGTCATCTGGGCAGGGGAAGGTTACATATACGCAGTATTTT
j_gene: TRBJ2-1; abundance: few; d_gene: TRBD2; v_gene: TRBV5-1; CDR3aa: CASSTGLAGALTLVF; CDR3nt: TGCGCCAGCAGCACCGGACTAGCGGGGGCACTTACACTGGTCTTC
j_gene: TRBJ2-1; abundance: -; d_gene: -; v_gene: TRBV12-3/TRBV12-4; CDR3aa: CPSSSQGSSYNEQFF; CDR3nt: TGTCCCAGCAGTTCCCAAGGATCCTCCTACAATGAGCAGTTCTTC
j_gene: TRBJ2-7; abundance: -; d_gene: -; v_gene: TRBV11-2; CDR3aa: CPRSFYYEQYF; CDR3nt: TGTCCCAGAAGCTTTTACTACGAGCAGTACTTC
j_gene: TRBJ1-1; abundance: -; d_gene: -; v_gene: TRBV10-3; CDR3aa: CPVAWWDTEAFF; CDR3nt: TGTCCCGTCGCATGGTGGGACACTGAAGCTTTCTTT
j_gene: TRBJ2-7; abundance: -; d_gene: -; v_gene: TRBV20-1; CDR3aa: CRAPRHDARYEQYF; CDR3nt: TGCAGAGCCCCTAGACATGACGCTAGATACGAGCAGTACTTC
j_gene: TRBJ1-3; abundance: -; d_gene: -; v_gene: TRBV20-1; CDR3aa: CNAERPADSGNTIYF; CDR3nt: TGCAATGCCGAGCGCCCGGCAGACTCTGGAAACACCATATATTTT
j_gene: TRBJ2-7; abundance: -; d_gene: TRBD1; v_gene: TRBV28; CDR3aa: CASSLGQGIREQYF; CDR3nt: TGTGCCAGCAGCTTGGGACAGGGGATACGGGAGCAGTACTTC
j_gene: TRBJ2-1; abundance: few; d_gene: -; v_gene: TRBV11-2; CDR3aa: CASSLVFRTNKIGDKQFF; CDR3nt: TGTGCCAGCAGCTTAGTCTTCAGAACGAATAAAATAGGCGATAAGCAGTTCTTC
j_gene: TRBJ2-4; abundance: -; d_gene: -; v_gene: TRBV6-2/TRBV6-3; CDR3aa: CASRPTTGGEAKNIQYF; CDR3nt: TGTGCCAGCAGACCTACTACAGGGGGGGAAGCCAAAAACATTCAGTACTTC
j_gene: TRBJ2-2; abundance: -; d_gene: TRBD2; v_gene: TRBV11-2; CDR3aa: CASSLELARDTGELFF; CDR3nt: TGTGCCAGTAGCTTAGAACTAGCGCGAGATACCGGGGAGCTGTTTTTT
j_gene: TRBJ2-3; abundance: -; d_gene: TRBD2; v_gene: TRBV11-2; CDR3aa: CTSSWSGGADTQYF; CDR3nt: TGTACTAGCAGCTGGAGCGGGGGGGCAGATACGCAGTATTTT
j_gene: TRBJ2-5; abundance: -; d_gene: -; v_gene: TRBV2; CDR3aa: CASSAVGQYF; CDR3nt: TGTGCCAGCAGTGCCGTTGGCCAGTACTTC
j_gene: TRBJ2-1; abundance: -; d_gene: -; v_gene: TRBV30; CDR3aa: CAWSADTRAEQFF; CDR3nt: TGTGCCTGGAGCGCCGACACCCGGGCTGAGCAGTTCTTC
j_gene: TRBJ1-6; abundance: -; d_gene: -; v_gene: TRBV11-2; CDR3aa: CDSMRSSYNSPLHF; CDR3nt: TGTGACAGCATGCGGAGCTCCTATAATTCACCCCTCCACTTT
j_gene: TRBJ1-2; abundance: many; d_gene: TRBD1; v_gene: TRBV11-1; CDR3aa: CASSPRGTGLYDYTF; CDR3nt: TGTGCCAGCAGCCCACGGGGGACAGGACTCTATGACTACACCTTC
j_gene: TRBJ2-7; abundance: -; d_gene: TRBD1; v_gene: TRBV4-1; CDR3aa: CASCQGETGGIEETYEQYF; CDR3nt: TGCGCCAGCTGCCAAGGGGAGACAGGGGGCATTGAGGAAACCTACGAGCAGTACTTC
j_gene: TRBJ2-7; abundance: -; d_gene: -; v_gene: TRBV12-3/TRBV12-4; CDR3aa: CASSRGKSDEQYF; CDR3nt: TGTGCCAGCAGTCGAGGGAAGAGTGATGAGCAGTACTTC
j_gene: TRBJ2-5; abundance: -; d_gene: TRBD2; v_gene: TRBV6-5; CDR3aa: CASRPSQTRGRADGLETQYF; CDR3nt: TGTGCCAGCAGGCCCTCCCAGACTAGAGGGAGGGCCGACGGGTTGGAGACCCAGTACTTC
j_gene: TRBJ2-2; abundance: -; d_gene: TRBD2; v_gene: TRBV11-2; CDR3aa: CASSLSGSNTGKLYF; CDR3nt: TGTGCCAGCAGCCTTAGCGGGAGTAACACCGGGAAGCTGTATTTT
j_gene: TRBJ2-7; abundance: once; d_gene: TRBD1; v_gene: TRBV6-5; CDR3aa: CASSLRQGASYEQYF; CDR3nt: TGTGCCAGCAGTCTCAGACAGGGGGCCTCCTACGAGCAGTACTTC
j_gene: TRBJ2-5; abundance: once; d_gene: -; v_gene: TRBV6-5; CDR3aa: CASSRRGSFEETHYF; CDR3nt: TGTGCCAGCAGCCGTCGGGGGAGCTTCGAAGAGACCCATTACTTC
j_gene: TRBJ2-7; abundance: once; d_gene: TRBD1; v_gene: TRBV6-1; CDR3aa: CASRATGGIDYEQYF; CDR3nt: TGTGCTAGCAGAGCTACAGGGGGTATAGACTACGAGCAGTACTTC